The rows below give T cell receptor beta chains drawn from one sample of a study of blood T cell repertoires in COVID-19. Libraries were prepared by immunoSEQ multiplex PCR; TCRdb keeps only in-frame clonotypes and omits some of them. The sample has more than 300,000 clones; about 89% are singletons. Sequenced sample: peripheral blood. The receptors come from a man between 18 and 35 years old who had recovered from COVID-19. Each CDR3 is given with its conserved first and last residue. A D gene is named only where the DNA matches it firmly. Expanded clones get a size class; other rows say once, few or many, or leave the size out.

TGTGCCAGCAGCCACCGGGACAGGGCCACTGAAGCTTTCTTT	CASSHRDRATEAFF	TRBV6-5	TRBD1	.	14	TRBJ1-1
TGTGCCAGCAGCCGGACAGGGTATGGTGAAAAACTGTTTTTT	CASSRTGYGEKLFF	TRBV7-9	TRBD1	.	14	TRBJ1-4
TGTGCCAGCAGTTCCCGACAGGGGACTAATGAAAAACTGTTTTTT	CASSSRQGTNEKLFF	TRBV6-1	TRBD1	once	15	TRBJ1-4
TGCGCCAGCAGCCAAGCCGGCCTAGCACTAGCGGGAGGGAATCTGGAGACCCAGTACTTC	CASSQAGLALAGGNLETQYF	TRBV4-1	TRBD2	.	20	TRBJ2-5
TGTGCCAGCAGCTTAGGCCTCGGACAGGGGGCTTATTCCTATGGCTACACCTTC	CASSLGLGQGAYSYGYTF	TRBV13	TRBD1	.	18	TRBJ1-2
TGTGCCAGCAGTCCCCGGGACAGTCCCTACGAAGGGCAGTACTTC	CASSPRDSPYEGQYF	TRBV7-9	TRBD1	.	15	TRBJ2-7
TGTGCCAGCAGTCGACTAGCGGGAGTCGGTATCACCGGGGAGCTGTTTTTT	CASSRLAGVGITGELFF	TRBV3-1/TRBV3-2	TRBD2	.	17	TRBJ2-2
TGTGCCAGCAGTTCCGACAGGGGGGATGAAAAACTGTTTTTT	CASSSDRGDEKLFF	TRBV2	TRBD1	.	14	TRBJ1-4
TGTGCCACCAGTGATCCTGGACAGTCCGGTGGGTCCGGGGAGCTGTTTTTT	CATSDPGQSGGSGELFF	TRBV24-1	.	.	17	TRBJ2-2
TGTGCCAGTAGTATAGCGGGAGTGGGTGAGCAGTTCTTC	CASSIAGVGEQFF	TRBV19	.	.	13	TRBJ2-1
TGCGCCAGCAGCCCCCAACAGCGGGGCCAAGAGACCCAGTACTTC	CASSPQQRGQETQYF	TRBV4-1	TRBD2	.	15	TRBJ2-5
TGCAGCGTTGAAGATCGCAGGGGGGAAGACAATGAGCAGTTCTTC	CSVEDRRGEDNEQFF	TRBV29-1	.	.	15	TRBJ2-1
TGTGCCAGCAGTTTATCGGGGCACCTCGAGCAGTACTTC	CASSLSGHLEQYF	TRBV27	.	.	13	TRBJ2-7
TGTGCCAGTAGTCGGCAGGACAGGGAGGATTATAGCAATCAGCCCCAGCATTTT	CASSRQDREDYSNQPQHF	TRBV19	TRBD1	.	18	TRBJ1-5
TGTGCCAGCAGTTACTCGAGCGGCGCAACTAATGAAAAACTGTTTTTT	CASSYSSGATNEKLFF	TRBV6-5	.	.	16	TRBJ1-4
TGTGCCAGCATTGTGACAGGGACCACAGATACGCAGTATTTT	CASIVTGTTDTQYF	TRBV2	TRBD1	.	14	TRBJ2-3
TGTGCCTGGAACGACAGTCCCTCCTACAATGAGCAGTTCTTC	CAWNDSPSYNEQFF	TRBV30	.	.	14	TRBJ2-1
TGTGCCAGTAGCAGGGGCAATCAGCCCCAGCATTTT	CASSRGNQPQHF	TRBV19	.	.	12	TRBJ1-5
TGTGCCAGCAGCTTCGCGGGGAACGAGCAGTACTTC	CASSFAGNEQYF	TRBV7-6	.	.	12	TRBJ2-7
TGTGCCAGCAGGTCGACAGGGCAAGAGACCCAGTACTTC	CASRSTGQETQYF	TRBV27	TRBD1	.	13	TRBJ2-5
TGTGCCAGCAGCGTAGATGACACGTTCTACGAGCAGTACTTC	CASSVDDTFYEQYF	TRBV9	.	few	14	TRBJ2-7
TGTGCCAGCAACTTATTCTACAGGGCAGACTATGGCTACACCTTC	CASNLFYRADYGYTF	TRBV6-5	.	.	15	TRBJ1-2
TGTGCCAGTAGTATAGATTACAGGGGCACTGAAGCTTTCTTT	CASSIDYRGTEAFF	TRBV19	TRBD1	.	14	TRBJ1-1
TGTGCCAGTAGTATTGGGACTAACACAGATACGCAGTATTTT	CASSIGTNTDTQYF	TRBV19	TRBD2	once	14	TRBJ2-3
TGTGCCAGTAGTACGGGGGGGTGGTCCTACAATGAGCAGTTCTTC	CASSTGGWSYNEQFF	TRBV19	TRBD2	.	15	TRBJ2-1
TGTGCCAGCAGTTCCCTCGGACAGCAGCAAGAGACCCAGTACTTC	CASSSLGQQQETQYF	TRBV27	.	.	15	TRBJ2-5
TGTGCCAGTAGGGGGTACGGGATCGGGGAGACAGATACGCAGTATTTT	CASRGYGIGETDTQYF	TRBV19	.	.	16	TRBJ2-3
TGTGCCAGCAGTTACCCCCCCGAAGAACCGGGGGATACGCAGTATTTT	CASSYPPEEPGDTQYF	TRBV6-2/TRBV6-3	.	.	16	TRBJ2-3
TGTGCCAGCAGCTTGGTAGGGGTTGACACCGGGGAGCTGTTTTTT	CASSLVGVDTGELFF	TRBV5-4	.	.	15	TRBJ2-2
TGTGCCACCAGCGCCCGGACTAGTAACTCCTACGAGCAGTACTTC	CATSARTSNSYEQYF	TRBV15	TRBD2	many	15	TRBJ2-7
TGTGCCAGCAGCGCGTGGGGGGGAACTGAAGCTTTCTTT	CASSAWGGTEAFF	TRBV9	.	.	13	TRBJ1-1
TGTGCCAGCAGTGGAGGACACTCGAACACTGAAGCTTTCTTT	CASSGGHSNTEAFF	TRBV25-1	.	few	14	TRBJ1-1
TGTGCCAGCAGCTTGAATGCAGGGAAGTCCAATGAAAAACTGTTTTTT	CASSLNAGKSNEKLFF	TRBV5-4	.	.	16	TRBJ1-4
TGTGCCAGCAGTCCGAGGACACAATACAATGAGCAGTTCTTC	CASSPRTQYNEQFF	TRBV6-5	.	.	14	TRBJ2-1
TGTGCCAGCAGTTGGGCCCACAGTAGCAATCAGCCCCAGCATTTT	CASSWAHSSNQPQHF	TRBV6-6	.	.	15	TRBJ1-5
TGTGCCAGCAGAAGGACAGGGGACGACACTGAAGCTTTCTTT	CASRRTGDDTEAFF	TRBV9	TRBD1	.	14	TRBJ1-1
TGTGCCAGCAGCGTAGGGGTACAGGGAAGCTACGAGCAGTACTTC	CASSVGVQGSYEQYF	TRBV9	.	.	15	TRBJ2-7
TGTGCCAGCAGTTACGGAGGACAGGGCACCCAAGAGACCCAGTACTTC	CASSYGGQGTQETQYF	TRBV6-6	TRBD1	.	16	TRBJ2-5
TGCGCCAGCAGCATCAGGGAGGATTCTACCTACGAGCAGTACTTC	CASSIREDSTYEQYF	TRBV5-1	.	.	15	TRBJ2-7
TGTGCTAGTGGTTTGGTACTAAGCGGGGCCTCTCAAGAGACCCAGTACTTC	CASGLVLSGASQETQYF	TRBV12-5	TRBD2	once	17	TRBJ2-5
TGTGCCAGCAGTCCTCCGGGACTAGCGGCCCCCGAGCAGTTCTTC	CASSPPGLAAPEQFF	TRBV5-4	TRBD2	.	15	TRBJ2-1
TGTGCCTGGGACTCAGGGGGCGCGGGCGAAGCTTTCTTT	CAWDSGGAGEAFF	TRBV30	TRBD1	.	13	TRBJ1-1
TGCAGTGCTCATCGGGACTACTTTGAGTTCTTC	CSAHRDYFEFF	TRBV20-1	TRBD2	.	11	TRBJ2-1
TGTGCCAGCAGCCGAGGTCTAGAGGTCGAGCAGTACTTC	CASSRGLEVEQYF	TRBV16	.	.	13	TRBJ2-7
TGTGCCACCAGCAGATCCTGGGGGGCCCAGCATTTT	CATSRSWGAQHF	TRBV15	.	few	12	TRBJ1-5
TGTGCCAGCAGTGGGGATCTAAAAGCGGACAGGGGTTACAATGAGCAGTTCTTC	CASSGDLKADRGYNEQFF	TRBV25-1	TRBD1	once	18	TRBJ2-1
TGTGCCATCAGTGAGTCCTACCAAGAGACCCAGTACTTC	CAISESYQETQYF	TRBV10-3	.	once	13	TRBJ2-5
TGTGCCAGTAGTATAGTTGGGGGGACGAACACTGAAGCTTTCTTT	CASSIVGGTNTEAFF	TRBV19	.	.	15	TRBJ1-1
TGTGCCAGCAGTGGAGGAGGGACAGGAGGGGAAAAACTGTTTTTT	CASSGGGTGGEKLFF	TRBV6-2/TRBV6-3	TRBD1	few	15	TRBJ1-4